Listed below are T cell receptor beta chains from one sample, sequenced in a study of T-cell memory formation after mild COVID-19. From the 5' RACE reads, TCRdb called clonotypes with MiXCR, one entry per CDR3 protein. The profile shows 350,000 to 500,000 distinct CDR3 sequences, about 20% of them singletons. The sequenced sample consisted of PBMCs or a T cell subset sorted from them (not recorded which). These receptors were collected from a young man who had mild COVID-19 (a few samples of this study predate the infection). Cell type and time point are not known. CDR3s include the opening cysteine and the closing phenylalanine or tryptophan. A D gene is named only where the DNA matches it firmly. Size is stated for part of the rows, as once, few or many counts, or as a class when the clone is expanded.

CDR3,DNA,V,size,J,D
CASSLGGLAGTDTQYF,TGCGCCAGCAGCTTGGGTGGACTAGCGGGCACAGATACGCAGTATTTT,TRBV5-1,few,TRBJ2-3,TRBD2
CASSQGRSADEQFF,TGCGCCAGCAGCCAAGGGCGTAGCGCCGATGAGCAGTTCTTC,TRBV4-3,-,TRBJ2-1,-
CASSPRGGEETQYF,TGTGCCAGCAGCCCACGAGGGGGTGAAGAGACCCAGTACTTC,TRBV7-9,many,TRBJ2-5,-
CASSLMRGNQPQHF,TGTGCCAGCAGCTTAATGAGGGGTAATCAGCCCCAGCATTTT,TRBV7-2,-,TRBJ1-5,-
CASSPGDRLETQYF,TGCGCCAGCAGCCCGGGGGACAGATTAGAGACCCAGTACTTC,TRBV5-1,many,TRBJ2-5,-
CASSEWGGASISGSTDTQYF,TGTGCCAGCAGTGAATGGGGCGGGGCATCGATATCTGGGAGCACAGATACGCAGTATTTT,TRBV25-1,-,TRBJ2-3,-
CASSSPGQGNEQFF,TGTGCCAGCAGCTCGCCGGGACAGGGGAATGAGCAGTTCTTC,TRBV7-2,-,TRBJ2-1,TRBD1
CASSAGRTDTQYF,TGCGCCAGCAGTGCGGGGCGCACAGATACGCAGTATTTT,TRBV10-1,few,TRBJ2-3,-
CASGYGGTEAFF,TGTGCCAGCGGGTATGGGGGGACTGAAGCTTTCTTT,TRBV12-3/TRBV12-4,-,TRBJ1-1,-
CASSYSSNRVNGYTF,TGTGCCAGCAGTTACTCGTCGAACAGGGTAAATGGCTACACCTTC,TRBV6-5,few,TRBJ1-2,-
CSVEGLAGRYSYEQYF,TGCAGCGTTGAAGGCCTAGCGGGACGTTACTCCTACGAGCAGTACTTC,TRBV29-1,-,TRBJ2-7,TRBD2
CASSEGDGEQFF,TGTGCCAGCAGTGAAGGGGATGGTGAGCAGTTCTTC,TRBV6-4,few,TRBJ2-1,-
CASSRTGSVTEAFF,TGTGCCAGCAGCAGGACAGGGTCTGTCACTGAAGCTTTCTTT,TRBV28,few,TRBJ1-1,TRBD1
CASSQLTGRQETQYF,TGTGCCAGCAGCCAATTAACAGGGCGTCAAGAGACCCAGTACTTC,TRBV14,few,TRBJ2-5,-
CASSSTTNRRHNEQFF,TGTGCCAGCAGCTCCACGACTAACCGTCGACACAATGAGCAGTTCTTC,TRBV11-2,-,TRBJ2-1,-
CSASGLAGGTSYNEQFF,TGCAGTGCTAGTGGACTAGCGGGGGGCACCTCCTACAATGAGCAGTTCTTC,TRBV20-1,few,TRBJ2-1,TRBD2
CASSARWNPYEQYF,TGTGCCAGCAGCGCGAGGTGGAACCCCTACGAGCAGTACTTC,TRBV5-4,-,TRBJ2-7,-
CASSLVLTSYNEQFF,TGCGCCAGCAGCTTGGTTCTAACCTCTTACAATGAGCAGTTCTTC,TRBV5-1,many,TRBJ2-1,-
CATSSETASTQYF,TGTGCCACCAGCAGTGAAACCGCGAGTACGCAGTATTTT,TRBV15,-,TRBJ2-3,-
CASSPTLTDTQYF,TGTGCCAGCTCACCAACCCTTACAGATACGCAGTATTTT,TRBV18,-,TRBJ2-3,-
CASSQDGGSANYGYTF,TGTGCCAGCAGCCAAGATGGGGGGTCGGCTAACTATGGCTACACCTTC,TRBV14,-,TRBJ1-2,-
CASSFIPGQGLGKTQYF,TGTGCCAGCAGTTTTATCCCGGGACAGGGTCTGGGAAAGACCCAGTACTTC,TRBV7-9,-,TRBJ2-5,TRBD1
CASSPLLPPYEQYF,TGTGCCAGCAGCCCACTCTTGCCTCCCTACGAGCAGTACTTC,TRBV11-2,few,TRBJ2-7,-
CASSQPWDRLAKNIQYF,TGCGCCAGCAGCCAACCTTGGGACCGACTAGCCAAAAACATTCAGTACTTC,TRBV4-1,few,TRBJ2-4,-
CASSSHRMPNSNIQYF,TGTGCCAGCAGCTCACATCGGATGCCCAACTCTAACATTCAGTACTTC,TRBV6-5,few,TRBJ2-4,-
CAITPGGRSNYGYTF,TGTGCCATCACCCCAGGTGGGCGGTCCAACTATGGCTACACCTTC,TRBV10-3,many,TRBJ1-2,-
CASSIVGANVLTF,TGTGCCAGTAGTATTGTAGGGGCCAACGTCCTGACTTTC,TRBV19,once,TRBJ2-6,-
CASSSYGQGTYNSPLHF,TGTGCCAGCAGCTCTTACGGACAGGGGACCTATAATTCACCCCTCCACTTT,TRBV7-2,-,TRBJ1-6,TRBD1
CASSLHRGLTEAFF,TGTGCCAGCAGCTTACACAGGGGCCTCACTGAAGCTTTCTTT,TRBV7-2,-,TRBJ1-1,TRBD1
CASSQVSGAYNEQFF,TGCGCCAGCAGCCAAGTGAGCGGGGCCTACAATGAGCAGTTCTTC,TRBV4-3,-,TRBJ2-1,TRBD2
CASSFMVTEAFF,TGTGCCAGCAGTTTTATGGTGACTGAAGCTTTCTTT,TRBV12-3/TRBV12-4,-,TRBJ1-1,-
CSVRDGRAEAFF,TGCAGTGTTAGGGACGGTCGAGCTGAAGCTTTCTTT,TRBV20-1,many,TRBJ1-1,-
CATSDGSTDTQYF,TGTGCCACCAGTGATGGGAGCACAGATACGCAGTATTTT,TRBV24-1,many,TRBJ2-3,-
CASTTLLGHTRGYTF,TGTGCCAGCACCACCCTCCTGGGCCACACTCGGGGCTACACCTTC,TRBV6-1,few,TRBJ1-2,-
CASSLFGGAFTDTQYF,TGTGCCAGCAGCTTATTTGGGGGGGCTTTCACAGATACGCAGTATTTT,TRBV7-3,-,TRBJ2-3,-
CASSQVSGKLGELFF,TGCGCCAGCAGCCAAGTCTCGGGTAAACTAGGGGAGCTGTTTTTT,TRBV4-1,-,TRBJ2-2,-
CASSQDQWETQYF,TGCGCCAGCAGCCAAGACCAGTGGGAGACCCAGTACTTC,TRBV4-1,-,TRBJ2-5,-
CAGTQTQGGELFF,TGTGCCGGCACACAGACTCAGGGCGGGGAGCTGTTTTTT,TRBV7-2,few,TRBJ2-2,-
CASSPIGTTTFEQFF,TGTGCCAGCTCACCGATTGGGACTACCACGTTTGAGCAGTTCTTC,TRBV18,-,TRBJ2-1,TRBD2
CASSLWGGVANTEAFF,TGTGCCAGCAGTTTATGGGGGGGGGTGGCGAACACTGAAGCTTTCTTT,TRBV28,-,TRBJ1-1,-
CASSPRQGVNTEAFF,TGTGCCAGCAGCCCACGACAGGGGGTGAACACTGAAGCTTTCTTT,TRBV9,few,TRBJ1-1,TRBD1
CSAVPTGLNTEAFF,TGCAGCGCCGTCCCGACAGGTTTGAACACTGAAGCTTTCTTT,TRBV29-1,-,TRBJ1-1,-
CASSFGLAGVQETQYF,TGTGCCAGCAGTTTCGGGCTAGCGGGGGTTCAAGAGACCCAGTACTTC,TRBV12-3/TRBV12-4,many,TRBJ2-5,TRBD2
CASSRRWAPGNTIYF,TGCGCCAGCAGCCGGCGATGGGCCCCTGGAAACACCATATATTTT,TRBV4-3,-,TRBJ1-3,-
CASSFTRAGVSYNEQFF,TGTGCCAGCAGTTTTACCCGCGCGGGGGTCTCCTACAATGAGCAGTTCTTC,TRBV12-3/TRBV12-4,few,TRBJ2-1,TRBD2
CASSPTAGAGTEAFF,TGCGCCAGCAGCCCCACAGCGGGGGCCGGCACTGAAGCTTTCTTT,TRBV5-1,few,TRBJ1-1,-
CASSPLVAGYEQYF,TGTGCCAGCAGCCCCCTAGTAGCTGGGTACGAGCAGTACTTC,TRBV7-2,few,TRBJ2-7,-
CASSFLQGHSPLHF,TGTGCCAGCAGCTTTTTACAGGGTCACTCACCCCTCCACTTT,TRBV7-2,-,TRBJ1-6,-
CASSSPRWGALNEKLFF,TGTGCCAGCAGTTCACCCCGGTGGGGGGCTTTAAATGAAAAACTGTTTTTT,TRBV28,-,TRBJ1-4,-
CASSQGTSGGIQYF,TGCGCCAGCAGCCAAGGGACTAGCGGGGGCATTCAGTACTTC,TRBV5-1,-,TRBJ2-4,TRBD2
CASSLGWTGTGANVLTF,TGCGCCAGCAGCTTGGGATGGACAGGGACCGGGGCCAACGTCCTGACTTTC,TRBV5-1,few,TRBJ2-6,TRBD1